These T cell receptor beta chains were read from a single sample in a study of blood T cell repertoires in COVID-19. Clones were sequenced by immunoSEQ multiplex PCR, and TCRdb holds only the in-frame ones, with some missing. The sample shows roughly 110,000 clones, roughly nine tenths of them seen only once. What was sequenced was peripheral blood. The source of these receptors is a man between 35 and 55 years old with active or convalescent COVID-19. CDR3s include the opening cysteine and the closing phenylalanine or tryptophan. The order of the fields is J gene, clone size, D gene, V gene, CDR3 protein, CDR3 DNA. A D gene is named only where the DNA matches it firmly. Expanded clones get a size class; other rows say once, few or many, or leave the size out.

J: TRBJ1-2; size: few; D: -; V: TRBV7-2; CDR3: CASSLVPTGAYGYTF; DNA: TGTGCCAGCAGCTTAGTGCCGACAGGCGCTTATGGCTACACCTTC
J: TRBJ2-5; size: few; D: -; V: TRBV11-2; CDR3: CASSSSETQYF; DNA: TGTGCCAGCAGCTCCTCAGAGACCCAGTACTTC
J: TRBJ1-4; size: -; D: -; V: TRBV6-5; CDR3: CASSWGGHTNEKLFF; DNA: TGTGCCAGCAGCTGGGGGGGGCATACTAATGAAAAACTGTTTTTT
J: TRBJ1-4; size: -; D: -; V: TRBV14; CDR3: CASSHRGGAGEKLFF; DNA: TGTGCCAGCAGCCACCGGGGGGGCGCAGGGGAAAAACTGTTTTTT
J: TRBJ2-7; size: -; D: TRBD1; V: TRBV25-1; CDR3: CASSEAGTADSYEQYF; DNA: TGTGCCAGCAGTGAGGCCGGGACAGCGGACTCCTACGAGCAGTACTTC
J: TRBJ2-7; size: -; D: TRBD1; V: TRBV5-1; CDR3: CASSVGTGGRYEQYF; DNA: TGCGCCAGCAGCGTAGGGACAGGGGGACGATACGAGCAGTACTTC
J: TRBJ2-5; size: many; D: TRBD2; V: TRBV2; CDR3: CASTKFGLGGGTQYF; DNA: TGTGCCAGCACAAAATTCGGACTAGGTGGGGGGACCCAGTACTTC
J: TRBJ2-7; size: -; D: -; V: TRBV6-6; CDR3: CASSSGFEQYF; DNA: TGTGCCAGCAGTTCAGGTTTCGAGCAGTACTTC
J: TRBJ1-1; size: -; D: TRBD1; V: TRBV11-1; CDR3: CASSLGVLTGAEAFF; DNA: TGTGCCAGCAGCTTAGGCGTTTTAACAGGGGCTGAAGCTTTCTTT
J: TRBJ1-6; size: -; D: -; V: TRBV7-9; CDR3: CASSPTVAGNSPLHF; DNA: TGTGCCAGCAGCCCGACGGTGGCCGGGAATTCACCCCTCCACTTT
J: TRBJ2-5; size: few; D: TRBD1; V: TRBV5-4; CDR3: CASSSMTGTGEETQYF; DNA: TGTGCCAGCAGCTCGATGACAGGGACCGGGGAAGAGACCCAGTACTTC
J: TRBJ1-2; size: -; D: -; V: TRBV5-8; CDR3: CASSPGRTPGYTF; DNA: TGTGCCAGCAGCCCGGGAAGGACGCCCGGCTACACCTTC
J: TRBJ2-4; size: -; D: TRBD2; V: TRBV19; CDR3: CASSITGLVDPRYF; DNA: TGTGCCAGTAGTATAACGGGACTAGTTGATCCTCGGTACTTC
J: TRBJ1-1; size: -; D: -; V: TRBV30; CDR3: CAWSETVNTEAFF; DNA: TGTGCCTGGAGCGAAACAGTGAACACTGAAGCTTTCTTT
J: TRBJ1-5; size: -; D: -; V: TRBV21-1; CDR3: CATRDRGKLLLGPQHF; DNA: TGTGCCACCCGGGACAGGGGGAAATTACTTCTTGGGCCCCAGCATTTT
J: TRBJ2-2; size: -; D: TRBD2; V: TRBV7-3; CDR3: CASTRTSGIGELFF; DNA: TGTGCCAGCACCCGGACTAGCGGGATCGGGGAGCTGTTTTTT
J: TRBJ1-2; size: -; D: TRBD1; V: TRBV28; CDR3: CASSSPPGQGAGGYTF; DNA: TGTGCCAGCAGTTCACCACCGGGGCAGGGGGCGGGTGGCTACACCTTC
J: TRBJ2-7; size: -; D: -; V: TRBV30; CDR3: CAWSKGHPYEQYF; DNA: TGTGCCTGGAGTAAAGGACATCCCTACGAGCAGTACTTC
J: TRBJ2-7; size: -; D: TRBD2; V: TRBV7-2; CDR3: CASSPSGTSGTEQYF; DNA: TGTGCCAGCAGCCCGTCCGGGACTAGCGGGACCGAGCAGTACTTC
J: TRBJ1-1; size: -; D: -; V: TRBV7-2; CDR3: CASSFDGRGTEAFF; DNA: TGTGCCAGCAGCTTCGACGGGAGAGGGACTGAAGCTTTCTTT
J: TRBJ1-3; size: -; D: -; V: TRBV10-1; CDR3: CASSESEGAAHTIYF; DNA: TGCGCCAGCAGTGAGTCGGAAGGAGCGGCACACACCATATATTTT
J: TRBJ1-1; size: few; D: TRBD1; V: TRBV4-1; CDR3: CASSQAQGDEAFF; DNA: TGCGCCAGCAGCCAGGCACAGGGGGATGAGGCTTTCTTT
J: TRBJ1-1; size: -; D: TRBD1; V: TRBV12-3/TRBV12-4; CDR3: CASSRTGGTEAFF; DNA: TGTGCCAGCAGTCGGACAGGGGGCACTGAAGCTTTCTTT
J: TRBJ1-6; size: -; D: -; V: TRBV6-5; CDR3: CASSRGHMPPLHF; DNA: TGTGCCAGCAGTAGGGGCCATATGCCACCCCTCCACTTT
J: TRBJ2-7; size: -; D: -; V: TRBV7-2; CDR3: CASSSRGGTYEQYF; DNA: TGTGCCAGCAGCTCCCGGGGAGGAACCTACGAGCAGTACTTC
J: TRBJ2-7; size: -; D: TRBD1; V: TRBV28; CDR3: CASSQNPLARDRRYEQYF; DNA: TGTGCCAGCAGCCAAAATCCCCTCGCCCGGGACAGGAGATACGAGCAGTACTTC
J: TRBJ1-1; size: -; D: -; V: TRBV30; CDR3: CAWSVGGATEAFF; DNA: TGTGCCTGGAGTGTAGGGGGGGCTACTGAAGCTTTCTTT
J: TRBJ2-1; size: few; D: TRBD2; V: TRBV7-9; CDR3: CASSLALSGRPNNEQFF; DNA: TGTGCCAGCAGCTTAGCGCTAAGCGGGAGACCTAACAATGAGCAGTTCTTC
J: TRBJ2-1; size: -; D: TRBD2; V: TRBV30; CDR3: CAWRGTSGPGAQFF; DNA: TGTGCCTGGAGGGGGACTAGCGGGCCCGGGGCGCAGTTCTTC
J: TRBJ2-3; size: -; D: TRBD2; V: TRBV5-1; CDR3: CASSLARLASGTDTQYF; DNA: TGCGCCAGCAGCTTGGCCCGACTAGCCTCCGGCACAGATACGCAGTATTTT
J: TRBJ2-5; size: -; D: -; V: TRBV5-1; CDR3: CASSLSPGLQETQYF; DNA: TGCGCCAGCAGCTTGTCTCCGGGACTTCAAGAGACCCAGTACTTC